This T cell receptor (beta chain) is drawn from a study of regulatory T cells in long-lasting Graves disease (dated by TCRdb to the early 2020s). With respect to the entire study: Antithyroid drugs had been taken for less than 3 months by newly diagnosed Graves' disease patients. Persistent Graves' disease patients were compared with newly diagnosed Graves' disease patients by peripheral blood TCR sequencing and RNA sequencing. The study was conducted in China and was registered as a clinical trial. A total of roughly 33 samples were covered by TCR sequencing, comprising approximately 13 persistent and approximately 20 newly diagnosed Graves' disease patients. Results the study describes overall, beyond this receptor: Lower TCR Shannon entropy and fewer highly expanded clones were observed in persistent Graves' disease patients than in newly diagnosed patients, which suggested clonal expansion. Peripheral blood alone was examined, since thyroid tissue, which constituted the primary lesion, could not be accessed. The small sample size was acknowledged by the authors as a limitation that may reduce accuracy. More public clonotypes were shared among persistent patients (around 2,600) than among newly diagnosed patients (roughly 1,000). Sequencing and analysis were limited to the TCR beta chain. Persistent disease showed preferential use of TRBV28, TRBJ1-2 and TRBJ2-5, whereas newly diagnosed disease favored TRBV20-1 and TRBJ2-1.

Sequences SGHRS (CDR1) and YFSETQ (CDR2) are obtained from the germline V gene. Relative to germline, V is 1 base shorter and J is 6 bases shorter, with 10 bases between their ends. From the cysteine through the phenylalanine, the CDR3 covers 13 amino acids. This entry keeps only the CDR3 DNA: 39 bases, framed from base 1. The intended sense of this specimen's time point label: newly diagnosed GD, antithyroid drugs for less than 3 months. For both TCR sequencing and RNA sequencing, RNA was extracted from PBMCs using TRIzol. The diagnosis of Graves' disease was made according to American Thyroid Association guidelines. Patients for the study were recruited at an endocrinology department in Xi'an, China. Each patient gave 7 to 9.5 milliliters of peripheral blood, collected in an EDTA anticoagulant tube. Ficoll Paque Plus density gradient separation was used to isolate PBMCs, and no further T cell sorting was done. RNA quality was checked with an Agilent 2100 Bioanalyzer and agarose gel, and concentration with a NanoDrop 2000.

There are many counts of this clonotype. Its antigen remains unidentified. There are no base qualities to consult, and no much larger clone falls within one base. The method was multiplex PCR. TCRdb records Illumina HiSeq 4000 as the sequencer. CDR3 regions were amplified by Arm-PCR with iRepertoire HTBI primers to construct TCR beta libraries. Before sequencing, the PCR products underwent gel purification. Per the original workflow: Gene usage analysis of CDR3 amino acid clonotypes used the approximately 62 TRBV and about 13 TRBJ segments found across samples. COPE and FqMerger were used to merge the filtered high-quality paired reads into contigs. BLAST was used to align contigs to the IMGT TRBV, TRBD and TRBJ reference genes, and CDR3 was defined following IMGT. Clonotypes above 0.1% frequency were classified as highly expanded clones. Shannon entropy served as the measure of repertoire diversity, while the Gini coefficient captured V-J evenness. A clonotype found in more than one individual was treated as public. The public reads were run again by TCRdb, first through fastp at Q25 and then through MiXCR, and only productive beta chains were kept. Here each entry gathers all rows of one CDR3 protein and keeps the most common genes and DNA. TCRdb assigned the V and J calls; the authors' analysis was not used. The sample data list roughly 420,000 distinct CDR3 sequences, and around 17% of these were observed just once. Around 10% of the sample lies in the top ten.

The same data also went into a second study, on T cells in Graves' hyperthyroidism and ophthalmopathy. As the second study states: A patient counted as having stable Graves' hyperthyroidism if no progression to ophthalmopathy occurred over 18 months of follow-up. Hyperthyroidism patients were newly diagnosed, with disease duration under 2 months, and aged 18 to 65 years. Exclusion was applied to patients with uncontrolled infections, other autoimmune diseases, pregnancy or lactation. Clinical symptoms, serum thyroxine and TRAb, thyroid ultrasound, and orbital computed tomography formed the basis for the diagnoses. The first round of RT-PCR for the TCR CDR3 was performed with the HTBI primer set and the Qiagen OneStep RT-PCR kit. Most expanded thyroid clonotypes (frequency above 0.001) were also found in blood, which suggests that blood repertoires may mirror thyroid immune responses. A model built on a 13 V-J signature distinguished ophthalmopathy from stable hyperthyroidism, reaching around 87% sensitivity and 81.08% specificity in cross-validation and 80%/75% in testing. In validation, the model predicted progression to ophthalmopathy with approximately 69% sensitivity and 72% to 75% specificity, a median of around 6.6 months before onset. TCR V-J signatures able to tell the groups apart were searched for in a discovery cohort of 95 or so patients, of whom fewer than 45 had Graves' ophthalmopathy and about 60 had stable Graves' hyperthyroidism. Prospective prediction of ophthalmopathy was tested in an independent validation cohort of approximately 19 hyperthyroidism patients and 17 patients who later progressed to ophthalmopathy. The 100 discovery patients were randomly split 7:3 into training and test sets. The study also compared thyroid tissue and blood T-cell repertoires from more than five Graves' hyperthyroidism patients. Once sampling was done, hyperthyroidism patients were given methimazole at a starting dose of 30 mg daily, whereas ophthalmopathy patients were given high-dose intravenous methylprednisolone. Libraries were constructed in a second round of multiplex PCR, after which size selection and purification were carried out. Libraries were sequenced paired-end with 100 bp reads on an Illumina HiSeq2000. Raw data were processed with SOAPnuke, discarding reads with adapters, uncalled bases, mean Phred below 15, or no exact constant-primer or identifier match. COPE v1.2.5 was used to merge high-quality paired reads, and clonotypes were defined as unique nucleotide sequences. MiTCR v1.1 was used to align the clonotypes against IMGT TRBV, TRBD and TRBJ reference segments. The analysis included only V-J combinations with a frequency above 0.0001, which together covered about 99% of the repertoires. The TCS score was defined as F50 (clonal expansion) divided by E x V (chaos), with BLOSUM62-based TCRdist calculated between CDR3 peptides within each V-J. Welch's t-statistics and random forest reduced 500 to 650 V-J features to roughly 13, which were used in a naive Bayes classifier (R e1071). No statistical method was used to set the sample size in advance, and investigators knew the group allocation. The paper describes TCR Vbeta CDR3 sequencing of 120 to 150 peripheral blood samples, made up of approximately 40 ophthalmopathy patients, 70 to 75 hyperthyroidism patients and 17 progressor patients.

This TCR came from a woman aged 25-40 years with Graves disease. Donor details come from another sample of the same person, matched by shared clones. The chain uses TRBV5-1 and TRBJ1-2; tentative D gene TRBD1, with 5 bases matching. The sequences come from peripheral blood mononuclear cells (PBMCs), collected at new diagnosis, from a patient treated with antithyroid drugs. The CDR3 loop reads CASSLTQGDGYTF. The DNA sequence is TGCGCCAGCAGCTTGACTCAGGGAGATGGCTACACCTTC. The entire variable domain, with the stretches around the CDR3 drawn from the reference TRBV5-1 and TRBJ1-2 proteins, is KAGVTQTPRYLIKTRGQQVTLSCSPISGHRSVSWYQQTPGQGLQFLFEYFSETQRNKGNFPGRFSGRQFSNSRSEMNVSTLELGDSALYLCASSLTQGDGYTFGSGTRLTVV.